This entry lists 14 T cell receptor beta chains sequenced from one sample in a study of T cell repertoires in cytomegalovirus infection. These receptors have no known antigen. TCRdb reprocessed the reads via MiXCR and lists one record per CDR3 protein. Here the sample spans roughly 990,000 distinct CDR3 sequences, more than 25% being singletons. Here the sequenced sample was cultured CD8+ T cells from PBMCs, taken from culture after CMV antigen stimulation. These receptors came from a human donor in good health (CMV status not recorded). Some clones in this sample may be carry-over from other donors' samples.

This chain links TRBV12-3 or TRBV12-4 with TRBJ2-4, with 8 positions matching TRBD1. The length of the CDR3 is 16 residues. V trimming: 5 bases; J trimming: 3 bases; junction bases outside the gene matches: 9. The CDR3 reads CASSPRTGKGKNIQYF. The CDR3 region has the DNA TGTGCCAGCAGTCCGCGGACAGGGAAGGGCAAAAACATTCAGTACTTC.

The CDR3 sequence: CASSQDVVAGYWDTEAFF. CDR3 coding DNA: TGTGCCAGCAGCCAAGATGTGGTGGCAGGGTATTGGGACACTGAAGCTTTCTTT. The rearrangement uses TRBV4-2 and TRBJ1-1, with D tentatively TRBD1 (5 bases). CDR3 size: 18 residues. The V end lost 0 bases, the J end lost 3 bases, and 20 bases lay between the germline ends. Germline V gives CDR1 LGHNA, CDR2 YNFKEQ.

This clonotype appeared many times. The chain uses TRBV7-8 and TRBJ1-6, with 9 bases matching TRBD1. The CDR3 totals 15 residues. The germline V gene encodes CDR1 SGHVS and CDR2 FQNEAQ. The ends lost 6 bases at V and 7 bases at J; junction bases unmatched: 7. CDR3 nucleotides: TGTGCCAGCAGTCCCGGGACAGGGATCAATTCACCCCTCCACTTT. Translation gives CASSPGTGINSPLHF.

The chain uses TRBV24-1 and TRBJ1-2, with D perhaps matching TRBD1 (5 bases). Germline lookup yields CDR1 KGHDR and CDR2 SFDVKD. The CDR3 is 17 residues long. V lost 2 bases and J 2 bases, leaving 17 bases between the germline ends. In nucleotides, the CDR3 is TGTGCCACCAGTGATTCCGCGGGAAGGCGGGGCAACTATGGCTACACCTTC. Amino acids: CATSDSAGRRGNYGYTF.

On this clonotype: Since a much larger clone is just one base distant, this may be a read error. The rearrangement uses TRBV7-6 and TRBJ1-5; D not certain. The CDR3 has 15 amino acids. Germline V lookup: CDR1 SGHVS, CDR2 FNYEAQ. The V and J ends lost 2 bases and 1 base respectively, with 9 bases between them. The CDR3 DNA reads TGTGCCAGCAGCTTAAACGAGGACAGCAATCAGCCCCAGCATTTT. It codes for CASSLNEDSNQPQHF.

The sample holds a few counts of this clonotype. The J gene is TRBJ1-5, the V gene TRBV19; D possibly corresponds to TRBD1 (6 bases). The CDR3 has 19 residues. V lost 1 base and J 2 bases, leaving 21 bases between the germline ends. Per germline, CDR1 LNHDA and CDR2 SQIVND (reference sequence). CDR3 protein: CASSIGGDILEGGNQPQHF. The DNA for the CDR3 is TGTGCCAGTAGTATAGGGGGGGACATCTTAGAAGGGGGCAATCAGCCCCAGCATTTT.

Comments on this clonotype: A much larger clone differs from this one at a single base, so this may be a read error. The chain joins TRBV7-8 to TRBJ1-1; D possibly corresponds to TRBD1 (6 bases). The germline gives CDR1 SGHVS, CDR2 FQNEAQ. This CDR3 has 16 residues. CDR3 sequence: CASSPKGGLRNTEASF. Written as DNA, the CDR3 is TGTGCCAGCAGCCCGAAAGGGGGGCTGAGGAACACTGAAGCTTCCTTT.

This chain connects TRBV4-3 to TRBJ2-5; TRBD1 matches at 10 bases. This CDR3 contains 16 residues. After removal of 0 bases from V and 5 bases from J, the junction contained 6 bases not matched to a gene. CDR1 and CDR2 from the germline V gene are LGHNA and YSLEER. CDR3 nucleotides: TGCGCCAGCAGCCAAGAAGACAGGGGGCTCTGGGAGACCCAGTACTTC. Translation: CASSQEDRGLWETQYF.

This chain connects TRBV19 to TRBJ2-3, with 10 bases that match TRBD2. V gave up 5 bases and J gave up 5 bases; unmatched junction bases: 10. CDR3 length equals 16 residues. Germline CDR1 LNHDA, CDR2 SQIVND (reference sequence). The CDR3 loop is CASSYSGLAFGDTQYF. CDR3 coding DNA: TGTGCCAGTAGTTACTCGGGACTAGCGTTCGGAGATACGCAGTATTTT.

For this clonotype: A much larger clone differs by one base, so this may be a read error. CDR3 sequence reads: CDSSLATSQWGTDTQYF. The CDR3 coding sequence is TGTGACAGCAGCTTAGCGACATCACAGTGGGGCACAGATACGCAGTATTTT. The V and J genes are TRBV7-6 and TRBJ2-3; D possibly corresponds to TRBD2 (5 bases). The CDR3 totals 17 residues. Germline CDR1 and CDR2: SGHVS and FNYEAQ.

This clonotype has a handful of counts. The rearrangement uses TRBV7-6 and TRBJ2-3; the D is unclear. This CDR3 contains 15 residues. Trimming took off 6 bases at V and 0 bases at J, with 13 bases between the two ends. Germline V gene data show CDR1 as SGHVS and CDR2 as FNYEAQ. The CDR3 coding sequence is TGTGCCAGCAGTACACTCTACCTTAGCACAGATACGCAGTATTTT. Translation gives CASSTLYLSTDTQYF.

This clonotype has at least ten counts. The rearrangement uses TRBV7-9 and TRBJ1-1; TRBD1 agrees at 8 bases. The J segment lost 6 bases and the V segment lost 0 bases, leaving 9 bases of the junction unmatched. Per germline, CDR1 SEHNR and CDR2 FQNEAQ (reference sequence). This CDR3 region has 16 residues. The CDR3 nucleotides are TGTGCCAGCAGCTTAGCGTCCCAGGGGGCGACGGCTGAAGCTTTCTTT. Amino acids: CASSLASQGATAEAFF.

This clonotype was detected only a few times. The gene calls are TRBV10-3 and TRBJ2-7; D gene ambiguous. The CDR3 has 14 residues. Looked up from germline, CDR1 is ENHRY and CDR2 is SYGVKD. Trimming cost V 0 bases and J 3 bases, with 9 bases left between them. CDR3 coding DNA: TGTGCCATCAGTGAGTCTGGCGCGGACTACGAGCAGTACGTC. Translated: CAISESGADYEQYV.

The genes are TRBV27 and TRBJ1-2; D is unclear. CDR1 is MNHEY and CDR2 is SMNVEV in the germline V gene (reference sequence). Deletions cut 4 bases from V and 4 bases from J, with 13 bases between. This CDR3 is built from 14 residues. The DNA for the CDR3 is TGTGCCAGCAGTTCGACAAGTACCTTCTATGGCTACACCTTC. Its protein product is CASSSTSTFYGYTF.